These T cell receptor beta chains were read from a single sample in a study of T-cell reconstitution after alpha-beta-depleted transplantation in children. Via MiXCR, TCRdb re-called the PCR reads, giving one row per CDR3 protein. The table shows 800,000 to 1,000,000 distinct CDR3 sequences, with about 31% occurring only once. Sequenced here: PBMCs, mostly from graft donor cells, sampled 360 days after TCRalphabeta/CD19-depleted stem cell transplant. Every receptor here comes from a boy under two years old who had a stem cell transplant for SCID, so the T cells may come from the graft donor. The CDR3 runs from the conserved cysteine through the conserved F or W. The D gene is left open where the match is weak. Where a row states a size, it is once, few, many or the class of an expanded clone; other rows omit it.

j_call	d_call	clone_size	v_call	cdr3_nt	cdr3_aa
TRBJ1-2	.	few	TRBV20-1	TGCAGGCCCCTCGGCTACACCTTC	CRPLGYTF
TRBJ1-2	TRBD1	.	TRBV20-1	TGCAGTGCTAGTCCGACAGGGGGCGGCTATGGCTACACCTTC	CSASPTGGGYGYTF
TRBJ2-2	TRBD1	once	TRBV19	TGTGCCAGTAGTATCGGGACAGGGACCACCGGGGAGCTGTTTTTT	CASSIGTGTTGELFF
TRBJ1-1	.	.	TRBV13	TGTGCCAGCAGCTTAAACCCAGGAGGTGAAGCTTTCTTT	CASSLNPGGEAFF
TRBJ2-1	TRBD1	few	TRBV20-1	TGCAGTGCTACCGGAGGGGGACAGGGGTACAATGAGCAGTTCTTC	CSATGGGQGYNEQFF
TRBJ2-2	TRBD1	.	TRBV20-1	TGCAGTGCTAGAGAGGGACAGACGAACACCGGGGAGCTGTTTTTT	CSAREGQTNTGELFF
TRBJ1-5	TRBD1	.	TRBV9	TGTGCCAGCAGCGTAGGGGACAGATCCAATCAGCCCCAGCATTTT	CASSVGDRSNQPQHF
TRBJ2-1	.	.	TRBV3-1	TGTGCCAGCAGCCAAGACCCGCCTAGCCAGTTAAATGAGCAGTTCTTC	CASSQDPPSQLNEQFF
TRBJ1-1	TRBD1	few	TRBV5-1	TGCGCCAGCAGCATCCTAAGTACAGGGGGAGTGAACACTGAAGCTTTCTTT	CASSILSTGGVNTEAFF
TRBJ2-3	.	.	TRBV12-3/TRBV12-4	TGTGCCAGCAGTTCCATGCGACTCTCCTGGGTTATGGATACGCAGTATTTT	CASSSMRLSWVMDTQYF
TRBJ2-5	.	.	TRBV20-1	TGCAGTGCCCCTGGGGACACCGGGGAGACCCAGTACTTC	CSAPGDTGETQYF
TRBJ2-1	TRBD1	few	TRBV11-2	TGTGCCAGCAAAGGGGGCCCCTCCGGTATGGGGCAGTTCTTC	CASKGGPSGMGQFF
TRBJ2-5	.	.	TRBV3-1	TGTGCCAGCAGCCAAGATTTCCAGGAGAGCCAAGAGACCCAGTCCTTC	CASSQDFQESQETQSF
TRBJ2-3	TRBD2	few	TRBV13	TGTGCCAGCAGCTTCCCTAGCGGGGGTGTGGAAGATACGCAGTATTTT	CASSFPSGGVEDTQYF
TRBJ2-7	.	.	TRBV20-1	TGCAGTGCTGGAGACAGATGGAGCTCCTACGAGCAGTACTTC	CSAGDRWSSYEQYF
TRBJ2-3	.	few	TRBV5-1	TGCGCCAGCAGCTTGGGACCTAGCGCGGGCTACACAGATACGCAGTATTTT	CASSLGPSAGYTDTQYF
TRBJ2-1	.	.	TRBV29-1	TGCAGCATTACTGGTTTGAGCTCCTACAATGAGCAGTTCTTC	CSITGLSSYNEQFF
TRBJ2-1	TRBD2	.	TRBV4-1	TGCGCCAGCAGCCAAGATCTGCCTAGCGGGGGAGAGGAGCAGTTCTTC	CASSQDLPSGGEEQFF
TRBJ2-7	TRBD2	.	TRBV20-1	TGCAGTGCGAGTAGCGGGGGCTCCTACGAGCAGTACTTC	CSASSGGSYEQYF
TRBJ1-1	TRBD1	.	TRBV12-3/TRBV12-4	TGTGCCAGCTGCCGGACAGGGGTGAACACTGAAGCTTTCTTT	CASCRTGVNTEAFF
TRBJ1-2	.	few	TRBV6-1	TGTGCCAGCACCCTGGGGACCCCATATGGCTACACCTTC	CASTLGTPYGYTF
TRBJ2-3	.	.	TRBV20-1	TGCAGTGCTACGAACAGGGGAGGGACCACAGATACGCAGTATTTT	CSATNRGGTTDTQYF
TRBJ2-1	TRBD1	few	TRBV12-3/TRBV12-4	TGTGCCAGCAGTTCCGGGACAGGGGAACGTAGTGAGCAGTTCTTC	CASSSGTGERSEQFF
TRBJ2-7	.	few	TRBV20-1	TGCAGTGCTAGAGACTGGGGCCCCTACGAGCAGTACTTC	CSARDWGPYEQYF
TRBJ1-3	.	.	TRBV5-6	TGTGCCAGCAGCTTGGATGGCAGGATCTCTGGAAACACCATATATTTT	CASSLDGRISGNTIYF
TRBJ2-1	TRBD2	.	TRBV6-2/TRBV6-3	TGTGCCAGCACGACTAGCGGGGTTGAGCAGTTCTTC	CASTTSGVEQFF
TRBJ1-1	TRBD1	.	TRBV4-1	TGCGCCAGCAAGCCCCAGGGGGACACTGAAGCTTTCTTT	CASKPQGDTEAFF
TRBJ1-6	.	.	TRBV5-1	TGCGCCAGCAGCTCCCAGGGAGAGAATTCACCCCTCCACTTT	CASSSQGENSPLHF
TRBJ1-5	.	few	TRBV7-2	TGTGCCAGCAGCCTACTCGGGAGCCGCAATCAGCCCCAGCATTTT	CASSLLGSRNQPQHF
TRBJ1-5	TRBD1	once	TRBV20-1	TGCAGTGCTGGGACAGGGATATATAGCAATCAGCCCCAGCATTTT	CSAGTGIYSNQPQHF
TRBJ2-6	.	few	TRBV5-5	TGTGCCAGCAGCAGGGACATCCTCTCTGGGGCCAACGTCCTGACTTTC	CASSRDILSGANVLTF